The rows below give T cell receptor beta chains drawn from one sample of a study of T cells after posttransplantation cyclophosphamide. Sequencing used immunoSEQ multiplex PCR; TCRdb keeps in-frame clones, though not all of them. The sample has about 3,800 clones, 85% to 95% seen once; the top ten hold around 0.64%. Material: naive CD4+ T cells sorted from PBMCs. These receptors were collected from a man aged 50 to 60. Each CDR3 is given with its conserved first and last residue. The D gene is left open where the match is weak. Only part of the rows carry a size: once, few, many, or a class if the clone is expanded.

j_call: TRBJ2-2
clone_size: .
d_call: .
v_call: TRBV7-9
cdr3_aa: CASSSLTSGVGELFF
cdr3_nt: TGTGCCAGCAGCTCCTTGACGTCAGGGGTGGGGGAGCTGTTTTTT

j_call: TRBJ2-5
clone_size: once
d_call: .
v_call: TRBV13
cdr3_aa: CASSLSRGETQYF
cdr3_nt: TGTGCCAGCAGCTTAAGTCGCGGGGAGACCCAGTACTTC

j_call: TRBJ2-3
clone_size: once
d_call: .
v_call: TRBV5-1
cdr3_aa: CASSLGLLGSGDTQYF
cdr3_nt: TGCGCCAGCAGCTTGGGTCTCCTTGGTAGTGGAGATACGCAGTATTTT

j_call: TRBJ1-1
clone_size: once
d_call: .
v_call: TRBV12-5
cdr3_aa: CASGPGWNTEAFF
cdr3_nt: TGTGCTAGTGGCCCCGGGTGGAACACTGAAGCTTTCTTT

j_call: TRBJ2-7
clone_size: .
d_call: TRBD2
v_call: TRBV6-5
cdr3_aa: CASRAHGGSIYEQYF
cdr3_nt: TGTGCCAGCAGAGCCCATGGCGGGAGCATCTACGAGCAGTACTTC

j_call: TRBJ2-2
clone_size: .
d_call: TRBD1
v_call: TRBV2
cdr3_aa: CASRTHGQATGELFF
cdr3_nt: TGTGCCAGCAGAACACACGGACAGGCGACCGGGGAGCTGTTTTTT

j_call: TRBJ2-5
clone_size: .
d_call: TRBD1
v_call: TRBV5-5
cdr3_aa: CASSPGQGNIQETQYF
cdr3_nt: TGTGCCAGCAGCCCCGGACAGGGGAATATTCAAGAGACCCAGTACTTC

j_call: TRBJ1-3
clone_size: .
d_call: .
v_call: TRBV27
cdr3_aa: CASSLTGAGNTIYF
cdr3_nt: TGTGCCAGCAGTTTAACAGGCGCTGGAAACACCATATATTTT

j_call: TRBJ2-2
clone_size: .
d_call: .
v_call: TRBV18
cdr3_aa: CASSPPRMIANTGELFF
cdr3_nt: TGTGCCAGCTCACCACCCAGGATGATCGCGAACACCGGGGAGCTGTTTTTT

j_call: TRBJ1-5
clone_size: once
d_call: TRBD1
v_call: TRBV4-1
cdr3_aa: CASSQGFRDRAFISNQPQHF
cdr3_nt: TGCGCCAGCAGCCAAGGGTTCCGGGACAGGGCTTTTATAAGCAATCAGCCCCAGCATTTT

j_call: TRBJ2-7
clone_size: .
d_call: TRBD2
v_call: TRBV29-1
cdr3_aa: CSVAAGGSSYEQYF
cdr3_nt: TGCAGCGTTGCGGCGGGGGGGAGCTCCTACGAGCAGTACTTC

j_call: TRBJ1-2
clone_size: .
d_call: .
v_call: TRBV4-1
cdr3_aa: CASSQASGSTNYGYTF
cdr3_nt: TGCGCCAGCAGCCAAGCCTCAGGAAGTACTAACTATGGCTACACCTTC

j_call: TRBJ2-1
clone_size: .
d_call: TRBD2
v_call: TRBV5-1
cdr3_aa: CASSFSGVDNEQFF
cdr3_nt: TGCGCCAGCAGCTTTAGCGGGGTCGACAATGAGCAGTTCTTC

j_call: TRBJ2-5
clone_size: .
d_call: TRBD2
v_call: TRBV29-1
cdr3_aa: CSVERGTSGSGNF
cdr3_nt: TGCAGCGTTGAGCGAGGGACTAGCGGGAGCGGGAACTTC

j_call: TRBJ2-1
clone_size: .
d_call: TRBD2
v_call: TRBV5-8
cdr3_aa: CASSLSGGYNEQFF
cdr3_nt: TGTGCCAGCAGCCTTAGCGGGGGGTACAATGAGCAGTTCTTC

j_call: TRBJ1-2
clone_size: once
d_call: TRBD1
v_call: TRBV7-9
cdr3_aa: CASSSPGTGGNGYTF
cdr3_nt: TGTGCCAGCAGCTCTCCCGGGACAGGGGGTAATGGCTACACCTTC

j_call: TRBJ1-5
clone_size: .
d_call: TRBD1
v_call: TRBV7-2
cdr3_aa: CASSFQTGYGQPQHF
cdr3_nt: TGTGCCAGCAGCTTTCAGACAGGGTACGGTCAGCCCCAGCATTTT

j_call: TRBJ2-5
clone_size: .
d_call: .
v_call: TRBV5-1
cdr3_aa: CASSVGGPGETQYF
cdr3_nt: TGCGCCAGCAGCGTCGGGGGGCCAGGGGAGACCCAGTACTTC

j_call: TRBJ2-1
clone_size: .
d_call: TRBD1
v_call: TRBV5-4
cdr3_aa: CASSEPGQGAHEQFF
cdr3_nt: TGTGCCAGCAGCGAGCCGGGACAGGGGGCCCATGAGCAGTTCTTC

j_call: TRBJ2-3
clone_size: .
d_call: TRBD2
v_call: TRBV27
cdr3_aa: CASSSPGRAPDTQYF
cdr3_nt: TGTGCCAGCAGTAGTCCCGGGAGGGCCCCAGATACGCAGTATTTT

j_call: TRBJ2-1
clone_size: once
d_call: .
v_call: TRBV7-2
cdr3_aa: CASSLSQGSYNEQFF
cdr3_nt: TGTGCCAGCAGCCTTAGTCAGGGGTCCTACAATGAGCAGTTCTTC

j_call: TRBJ1-2
clone_size: .
d_call: .
v_call: TRBV6-6
cdr3_aa: CATQGPDSPTSTF
cdr3_nt: TGTGCCACCCAAGGACCCGACAGTCCTACCAGCACCTTC

j_call: TRBJ2-7
clone_size: .
d_call: TRBD2
v_call: TRBV7-6
cdr3_aa: CASSLGGGIYEQYF
cdr3_nt: TGTGCCAGCAGCTTAGGGGGGGGGATCTACGAGCAGTACTTC

j_call: TRBJ1-4
clone_size: .
d_call: .
v_call: TRBV5-1
cdr3_aa: CASSFSQGSATNEKLFF
cdr3_nt: TGCGCCAGCAGCTTCAGTCAGGGGTCTGCAACTAATGAAAAACTGTTTTTT

j_call: TRBJ1-5
clone_size: .
d_call: .
v_call: TRBV2
cdr3_aa: CASSPTGNRNQPQHF
cdr3_nt: TGTGCCAGCAGCCCAACAGGGAACAGGAATCAGCCCCAGCATTTT

j_call: TRBJ2-5
clone_size: .
d_call: .
v_call: TRBV7-2
cdr3_aa: CASKRAPQETQYF
cdr3_nt: TGTGCCAGCAAGAGGGCGCCGCAAGAGACCCAGTACTTC

j_call: TRBJ1-3
clone_size: .
d_call: TRBD1
v_call: TRBV6-1
cdr3_aa: CASSEGQAYGNTIYF
cdr3_nt: TGTGCCAGCAGTGAGGGACAGGCGTATGGAAACACCATATATTTT

j_call: TRBJ1-6
clone_size: .
d_call: .
v_call: TRBV28
cdr3_aa: CASSRQNSPLHF
cdr3_nt: TGTGCCAGCAGTAGACAGAATTCACCCCTCCACTTT

j_call: TRBJ1-1
clone_size: .
d_call: TRBD1
v_call: TRBV10-2
cdr3_aa: CASIKTGGTSEAFF
cdr3_nt: TGCGCCAGCATTAAGACAGGGGGAACTTCTGAAGCTTTCTTT

j_call: TRBJ2-2
clone_size: .
d_call: TRBD1
v_call: TRBV11-2
cdr3_aa: CASSQDRVITGELFF
cdr3_nt: TGTGCCAGCAGCCAGGACAGGGTTATCACCGGGGAGCTGTTTTTT

j_call: TRBJ2-1
clone_size: .
d_call: TRBD2
v_call: TRBV9
cdr3_aa: CASSSGRASYNEQFF
cdr3_nt: TGTGCCAGCAGTAGCGGGAGGGCCTCATACAATGAGCAGTTCTTC

j_call: TRBJ2-2
clone_size: few
d_call: .
v_call: TRBV19
cdr3_aa: CATRGRNANTGELFF
cdr3_nt: TGTGCCACCAGAGGGAGGAATGCGAACACCGGGGAGCTGTTTTTT

j_call: TRBJ1-3
clone_size: once
d_call: .
v_call: TRBV5-5
cdr3_aa: CASSLQSVDGEKRNTIYF
cdr3_nt: TGTGCCAGCAGCCTCCAAAGCGTCGACGGGGAAAAAAGAAACACCATATATTTT

j_call: TRBJ2-3
clone_size: .
d_call: TRBD2
v_call: TRBV2
cdr3_aa: CASSAGGGDTQYF
cdr3_nt: TGTGCCAGCTCTGCGGGGGGCGGGGATACGCAGTATTTT

j_call: TRBJ1-6
clone_size: .
d_call: .
v_call: TRBV27
cdr3_aa: CASSTLAGYNSPLHF
cdr3_nt: TGTGCCAGCAGTACCTTGGCGGGTTATAATTCACCCCTCCACTTT

j_call: TRBJ2-7
clone_size: once
d_call: .
v_call: TRBV6-5
cdr3_aa: CASTSFLGAVGEQYF
cdr3_nt: TGTGCCAGCACTTCCTTTTTGGGGGCGGTCGGTGAGCAGTACTTC

j_call: TRBJ2-3
clone_size: .
d_call: .
v_call: TRBV30
cdr3_aa: CAWSVLSDTQYF
cdr3_nt: TGTGCCTGGAGTGTATTATCAGATACGCAGTATTTT

j_call: TRBJ1-2
clone_size: .
d_call: .
v_call: TRBV28
cdr3_aa: CATLVGKGKGYTF
cdr3_nt: TGTGCCACCCTAGTGGGGAAGGGGAAAGGCTACACCTTC

j_call: TRBJ1-1
clone_size: .
d_call: .
v_call: TRBV5-4
cdr3_aa: CASSSLQGTEAFF
cdr3_nt: TGTGCCAGCAGCTCATTACAGGGAACTGAAGCTTTCTTT

j_call: TRBJ2-7
clone_size: .
d_call: .
v_call: TRBV5-1
cdr3_aa: CASSLASGYEQYF
cdr3_nt: TGCGCCAGCAGCTTGGCGTCCGGCTACGAGCAGTACTTC

j_call: TRBJ1-5
clone_size: .
d_call: .
v_call: TRBV5-6
cdr3_aa: CASSFFWAGGQPQHF
cdr3_nt: TGTGCCAGCAGCTTTTTCTGGGCAGGTGGTCAGCCCCAGCATTTT

j_call: TRBJ2-7
clone_size: .
d_call: TRBD1
v_call: TRBV5-1
cdr3_aa: CASARTGGPEQYF
cdr3_nt: TGCGCCAGCGCCCGGACAGGCGGTCCCGAGCAGTACTTC

j_call: TRBJ1-1
clone_size: few
d_call: .
v_call: TRBV6-6
cdr3_aa: CASKSTNTEAFF
cdr3_nt: TGTGCCAGCAAGTCCACAAACACTGAAGCTTTCTTT

j_call: TRBJ1-2
clone_size: .
d_call: .
v_call: TRBV21-1
cdr3_aa: CASSNAGQCDDRYGYTF
cdr3_nt: TGTGCCAGCAGCAATGCGGGACAGTGCGATGATCGCTATGGCTACACCTTC

j_call: TRBJ2-1
clone_size: .
d_call: TRBD1
v_call: TRBV5-4
cdr3_aa: CASSLGGTGGFYNEQFF
cdr3_nt: TGTGCCAGCAGCTTGGGGGGGACAGGGGGCTTTTACAATGAGCAGTTCTTC

j_call: TRBJ1-1
clone_size: .
d_call: .
v_call: TRBV2
cdr3_aa: CASLRERDKNTEAFF
cdr3_nt: TGTGCCAGCCTCCGAGAGAGAGATAAGAACACTGAAGCTTTCTTT

j_call: TRBJ2-5
clone_size: .
d_call: TRBD1
v_call: TRBV7-2
cdr3_aa: CASSLLGQGTETQYF
cdr3_nt: TGTGCCAGCAGCTTACTTGGACAGGGGACGGAGACCCAGTACTTC

j_call: TRBJ2-3
clone_size: once
d_call: TRBD2
v_call: TRBV11-2
cdr3_aa: CASSLNPGGSGTQYF
cdr3_nt: TGTGCCAGCAGCTTAAATCCGGGAGGGTCGGGTACGCAGTATTTT

j_call: TRBJ1-2
clone_size: once
d_call: .
v_call: TRBV28
cdr3_aa: CASSLGRTNYGYTF
cdr3_nt: TGTGCCAGCAGTTTAGGCCGAACTAACTATGGCTACACCTTC

j_call: TRBJ1-1
clone_size: .
d_call: .
v_call: TRBV7-9
cdr3_aa: CASSLEGGYTEAFF
cdr3_nt: TGTGCCAGCAGCTTAGAGGGAGGGTACACTGAAGCTTTCTTT

j_call: TRBJ1-1
clone_size: .
d_call: TRBD1
v_call: TRBV10-3
cdr3_aa: CAIRSPDRVGNTEAFF
cdr3_nt: TGTGCCATCAGGAGCCCGGACAGGGTGGGGAACACTGAAGCTTTCTTT

j_call: TRBJ2-7
clone_size: .
d_call: .
v_call: TRBV10-3
cdr3_aa: CAISESRGMEEQYF
cdr3_nt: TGTGCCATCAGTGAGTCTAGAGGGATGGAGGAGCAGTACTTC

j_call: TRBJ1-1
clone_size: .
d_call: .
v_call: TRBV9
cdr3_aa: CASSNQQDLSLTEAFF
cdr3_nt: TGTGCCAGCAGCAATCAACAGGATCTCTCTCTCACTGAAGCTTTCTTT